This TCR beta chain stems from a study of blood T cells in healthy people across ages. Per-sample yields of isolated PBMCs were at least 6 million. With 4 bases clipped from V and 6 bases from J, the junction kept 9 bases outside the gene matches. Per germline, CDR1 SQVTM and CDR2 ANQGSEA. This CDR3 spans 13 amino acids. Alongside a J-beta primer mix, a sample-barcoded 5' primer served in a second PCR lasting about 7 to 11 cycles. A 12-random-nucleotide template-switch adaptor tagged each cDNA molecule. MiXCR, applied by TCRdb to the 5' RACE reads, yields one record per CDR3 protein. The profile shows around 2 million distinct CDR3 sequences, about two fifths of them singletons.

This chain joins TRBV29-1 and TRBJ2-7; TRBD1 matches at 7 bases. The sample comprised blood. The source is a human donor in good health. The CDR3 DNA is TGCAGCGTTGGGGACAGCCCTCTTGTCGAGCAGTACTTC. Translated, it gives CSVGDSPLVEQYF.